A single sample gave rise to the 3 T cell receptor beta chains below, sequenced in a study of spatial heterogeneity in lung cancer. Time point meaning: sample taken at primary tumor resection. The sequenced material consisted of unsorted whole RNA from tumor, nontumor lung or frozen PBMC. TCRdb independently ran MiXCR on the 5' RACE reads; one entry per CDR3 protein. The table has about 38,000 distinct CDR3 sequences, 6.5% to 9% seen once. The source was PBMCs, collected at surgery. The receptors stem from a male donor with early-stage non-small cell lung cancer.

J is TRBJ1-2 and V is TRBV7-2; D is ambiguous. The ends were cut back, 0 bases at V and 4 bases at J, with 9 bases in the middle. This CDR3 has 14 residues. CDR1 is SGHTA, CDR2 FQGNSA, per germline. In DNA form, the CDR3 reads TGTGCCAGCAGCTTAGCTGGGGTAGGCTATGGCTACACCTTC. It translates to CASSLAGVGYGYTF.

This clonotype was counted between two and nine times. This CDR3 reads CATSDFEGSGGTDTQYF. In DNA form, the CDR3 reads TGTGCCACCAGTGATTTTGAAGGTAGCGGGGGCACAGATACGCAGTATTTT. This chain links TRBV24-1 with TRBJ2-3; 8 nucleotides match TRBD2. Germline V gene lookup returns CDR1 KGHDR and CDR2 SFDVKD. The CDR3 length is 17 residues. V shed 1 base and J 1 base; nucleotides not matched to a gene: 6.

This clonotype was observed a single time. Being one base from a much bigger clone, this may be a read error. J is TRBJ1-3 and V is TRBV6-5; unclear D gene. Per the germline V gene, CDR1 is MNHEY and CDR2 is SVGAGI. This CDR3 has 13 residues. CDR3 sequence: CVSKIGSGNTIYF. CDR3 coding DNA: TGTGTCAGCAAGATTGGCTCTGGAAACACCATATATTTT.